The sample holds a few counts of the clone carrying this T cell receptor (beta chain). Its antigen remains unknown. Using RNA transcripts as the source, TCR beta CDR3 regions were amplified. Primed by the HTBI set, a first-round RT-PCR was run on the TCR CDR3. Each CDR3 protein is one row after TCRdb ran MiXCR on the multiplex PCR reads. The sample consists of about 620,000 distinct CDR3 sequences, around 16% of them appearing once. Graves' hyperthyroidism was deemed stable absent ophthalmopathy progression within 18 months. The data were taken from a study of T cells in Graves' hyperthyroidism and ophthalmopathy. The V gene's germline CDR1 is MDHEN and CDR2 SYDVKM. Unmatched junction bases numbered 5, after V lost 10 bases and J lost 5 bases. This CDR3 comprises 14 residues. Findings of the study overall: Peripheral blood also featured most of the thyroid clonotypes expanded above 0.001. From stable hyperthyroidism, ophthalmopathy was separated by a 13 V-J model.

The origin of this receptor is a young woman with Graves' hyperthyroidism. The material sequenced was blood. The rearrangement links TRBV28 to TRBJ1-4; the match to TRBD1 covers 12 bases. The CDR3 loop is CATRDRGPNEKLFF. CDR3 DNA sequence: TGTGCCACCCGGGACAGGGGGCCGAATGAAAAACTGTTTTTT.